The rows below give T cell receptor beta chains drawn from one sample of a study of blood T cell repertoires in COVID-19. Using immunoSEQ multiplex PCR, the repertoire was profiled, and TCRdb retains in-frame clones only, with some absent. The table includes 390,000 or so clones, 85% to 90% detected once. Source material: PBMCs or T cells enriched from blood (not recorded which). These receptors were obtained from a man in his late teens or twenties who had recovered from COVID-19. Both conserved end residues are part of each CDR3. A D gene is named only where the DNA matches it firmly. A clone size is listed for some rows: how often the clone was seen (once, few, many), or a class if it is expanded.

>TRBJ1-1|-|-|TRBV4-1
TGCGCCAGCAGCCAAATCAAGACAGGCAACACTGAAGCTTTCTTT
CASSQIKTGNTEAFF
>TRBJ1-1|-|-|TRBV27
TGTGCCAGCAGTAGGGTCGGGGGGAAGACTGAAGCTTTCTTT
CASSRVGGKTEAFF
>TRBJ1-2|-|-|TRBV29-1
TGCAGCGTTGAAGCGCTCGACAGCAACTATGGCTACACCTTC
CSVEALDSNYGYTF
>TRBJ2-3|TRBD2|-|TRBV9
TGTGCCAGCAGCTTTGAGCGGGGTGATACGCAGTATTTT
CASSFERGDTQYF
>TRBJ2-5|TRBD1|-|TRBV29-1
TGCAGCGCCGCCGTCGGTGGGACAGGAGGGGAGACCCAGTACTTC
CSAAVGGTGGETQYF
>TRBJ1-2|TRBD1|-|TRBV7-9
TGTGCCAGCAGCTTCGGGCAGGGGGATGGCTACACCTTC
CASSFGQGDGYTF
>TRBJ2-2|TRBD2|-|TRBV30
TGTGCCTGGACAGCGGGATTGAACACCGGGGAGCTGTTTTTT
CAWTAGLNTGELFF
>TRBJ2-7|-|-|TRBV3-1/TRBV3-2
TGTGCCAGCAGCCAGGGCCCGACAGAGACCTACGAGCAGTACTTC
CASSQGPTETYEQYF
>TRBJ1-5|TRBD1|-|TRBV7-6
TGTGCCAGCAGCTCGGGACAGGGACACCAGCCCCAGCATTTT
CASSSGQGHQPQHF
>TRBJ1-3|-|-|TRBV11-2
TGTGCCAGCAGCAGGCGGACAGCTGGATCTGGAAACACCATATATTTT
CASSRRTAGSGNTIYF
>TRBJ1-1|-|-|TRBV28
TGTGCCAGCATTGGGGGCGCGAGAGCTTTCTTT
CASIGGARAFF
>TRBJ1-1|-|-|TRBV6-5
TGTGCCAGCAGTCATAAGCCGACAACTCAAGCTTTCTTT
CASSHKPTTQAFF
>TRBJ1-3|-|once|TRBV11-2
TGTGCCAGCAGCCAGAGTGGGCGATCCTCTGGAAACACCATATATTTT
CASSQSGRSSGNTIYF
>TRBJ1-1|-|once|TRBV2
TGTGCCACCCGGGGATTGGGGTCTGAAGCTTTCTTT
CATRGLGSEAFF
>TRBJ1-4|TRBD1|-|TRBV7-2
TGTGCCAGCAGCCTGGGACAGAGCCCTGAAAAACTGTTTTTT
CASSLGQSPEKLFF
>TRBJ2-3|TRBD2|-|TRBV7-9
TGTGCCAGCGGGTTGGGAGCGGGGACGGATACGCAGTATTTT
CASGLGAGTDTQYF
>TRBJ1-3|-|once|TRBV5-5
TGTGCCAGCAGCTTGGCGAGGGAGTCTGGAAACACCATATATTTT
CASSLARESGNTIYF
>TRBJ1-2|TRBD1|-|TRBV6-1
TGTGCCAGCAGTGAAGCGGGACAGTATGGCTACACCTTC
CASSEAGQYGYTF
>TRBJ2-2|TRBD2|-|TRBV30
TGTGCCTGGAGTGTACGGCTAGCGGGAGGGCCTGGCGGGGAGCTGTTTTTT
CAWSVRLAGGPGGELFF
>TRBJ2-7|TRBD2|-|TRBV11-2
TGTGCCAGCAGCACCCTGTTCTCGGGCGGGAGAAGACAGCAGTACTTC
CASSTLFSGGRRQQYF
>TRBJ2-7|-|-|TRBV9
TGTGCCAGCAGCGTAGGTCAGGGGCCCTACGAGCAGTACTTC
CASSVGQGPYEQYF
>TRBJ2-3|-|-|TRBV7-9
TGTGCCAGCAGCCCACCCTGGGGCGGGGGCACAGATACGCAGTATTTT
CASSPPWGGGTDTQYF
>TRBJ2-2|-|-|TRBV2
TGTGCCAGCAGTGAAGTGGCTCGCACCGGGGAGCTGTTTTTT
CASSEVARTGELFF
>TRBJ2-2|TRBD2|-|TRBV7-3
TGTGCCAGCACGTTAAGCGGGGGACGGACCGGGGAGCTGTTTTTT
CASTLSGGRTGELFF
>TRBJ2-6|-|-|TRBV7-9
TGTGCCAGCAGCCCCCACAGGAGAGCTGCTGGGGCCAACGTCCTGACTTTC
CASSPHRRAAGANVLTF
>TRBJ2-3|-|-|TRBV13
TGTGCCAGCAGCGGACTTCAAGGAAGCACAGATACGCAGTATTTT
CASSGLQGSTDTQYF
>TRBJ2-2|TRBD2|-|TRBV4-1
TGCGCCAGCAGCCAACAACCTTCCGGGACTAGACAAACAGTACGCATCACCGGGGAGCTGTTTTTT
CASSQQPSGTRQTVRITGELFF
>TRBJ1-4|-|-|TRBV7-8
TGTGCCAGCAGCTTAGTTTCAGGCAGCTGGGAAAAACTGTTTTTT
CASSLVSGSWEKLFF
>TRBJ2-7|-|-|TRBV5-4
TGTGCCAGCAGCACAGGGGTAGCGGACTCCTACGAGCAGTACTTC
CASSTGVADSYEQYF
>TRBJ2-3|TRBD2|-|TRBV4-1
TGCGCCAGCAGCCAAGAACTAGCGGGAGCAGATACGCAGTATTTT
CASSQELAGADTQYF
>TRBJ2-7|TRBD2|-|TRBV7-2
TGTGCCAGCAGCTTAGACGGGACTAGCGGGTCCTACGAGCAGTACTTC
CASSLDGTSGSYEQYF
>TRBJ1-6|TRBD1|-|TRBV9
TGTGCCAGCAGCGTGGACAGGAGGAATTCACCCCTCCACTTT
CASSVDRRNSPLHF
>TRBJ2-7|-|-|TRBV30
TGTGCCTGGAGTGTAAGCCTTCTCTACGAGCAGTACTTC
CAWSVSLLYEQYF
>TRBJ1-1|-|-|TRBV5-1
TGCGCCAGCAGCTTGGGAGGGCAAGATGAAGCTTTCTTT
CASSLGGQDEAFF
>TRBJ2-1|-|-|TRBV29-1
TGCAGCGTTGAGGGGCCTAGCTCCTACAATGAGCAGTTCTTC
CSVEGPSSYNEQFF
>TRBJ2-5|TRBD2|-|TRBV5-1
TGCGCCAGCAGCTTGGGGCCTAGCGGGGCCCAAGAGACCCAGTACTTC
CASSLGPSGAQETQYF
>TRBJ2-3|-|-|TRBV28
TGTGCCAGCAGTTCTCGCGGGGAGAGGACAGATACGCAGTATTTT
CASSSRGERTDTQYF
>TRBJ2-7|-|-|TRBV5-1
TGCGCCAGCAGCCGCTCGGCCACGCAGGGGGGATCCTACGAGCAGTACTTC
CASSRSATQGGSYEQYF
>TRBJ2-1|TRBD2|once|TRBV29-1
TGCAGCGTTGAAGATCTAAGCGGGAGAGGGGTCAGAGAGCAGTTCTTC
CSVEDLSGRGVREQFF